The rows below give T cell receptor beta chains drawn from one sample of a study of shared clonotypes between healthy human individuals. TCRdb keeps only in-frame clones here, not all; method: immunoSEQ multiplex PCR. Of 2 million to 2.5 million clones in the sample, over 85% were seen once. Sequencing used naive CD4+ T cells from PBMCs. These receptors all stem from a man between 18 and 29 years old in good health. Some clones in this sample may be carry-over from other donors' samples. CDR3s include the opening cysteine and the closing phenylalanine or tryptophan.

j_call v_call cdr3_aa
TRBJ1-1 TRBV7-8 CASSLQGNTEAFF
TRBJ2-2 TRBV4-1 CASSQEAGGTGELFF
TRBJ2-3 TRBV29-1 CSTSGLAGADTQYF
TRBJ2-1 TRBV9 CASSVVGLGQGLNEQFF
TRBJ2-5 TRBV4-2 CASSRSTPLAAWYQETQYF
TRBJ1-4 TRBV2 CASRVGNEKLFF
TRBJ1-2 TRBV10-3 CAISASGRGGYTF
TRBJ2-1 TRBV5-1 CASSIGTSEIREQFF
TRBJ2-7 TRBV30 CAWTSDTYEQYF
TRBJ2-2 TRBV5-1 CASSLLADRATGELFF